This T cell receptor beta chain was sequenced during a study of T cells in Graves' hyperthyroidism and ophthalmopathy. Exclusions: uncontrolled infection, other autoimmune disease, pregnancy, lactation. The source material, RNA transcripts, was used to amplify TCR beta CDR3 regions. HTBI primers were the set used in a first-round RT-PCR of the TCR CDR3. TCRdb fed the multiplex PCR reads into MiXCR, producing one record per CDR3 protein. The sample has hundreds of thousands of distinct CDR3 sequences; about 45% are singletons. The germline V gene has CDR1 SGHNT and CDR2 YENEEA. Trimming left V 5 bases short and J 5 bases short, with 9 bases between. The length of the CDR3 is 13 residues.

Sequenced material: peripheral blood or thyroid tissue (not recorded which). The clonotype originates from a woman younger than 35 with Graves' hyperthyroidism. The rearrangement uses TRBV11-3 and TRBJ1-4, with D tentatively TRBD1 (5 bases). CDR3 in amino acids: CASSVGVNEKLFF. The CDR3 DNA reads as TGTGCCAGCAGCGTAGGGGTGAATGAAAAACTGTTTTTT. The variable domain in full, completed from reference TRBV11-3 and TRBJ1-4, reads EAGVVQSPRYKIIEKKQPVAFWCNPISGHNTLYWYLQNLGQGPELLIRYENEEAVDDSQLPKDRFSAERLKGVDSTLKIQPAELGDSAVYLCASSVGVNEKLFFGSGTQLSVL.